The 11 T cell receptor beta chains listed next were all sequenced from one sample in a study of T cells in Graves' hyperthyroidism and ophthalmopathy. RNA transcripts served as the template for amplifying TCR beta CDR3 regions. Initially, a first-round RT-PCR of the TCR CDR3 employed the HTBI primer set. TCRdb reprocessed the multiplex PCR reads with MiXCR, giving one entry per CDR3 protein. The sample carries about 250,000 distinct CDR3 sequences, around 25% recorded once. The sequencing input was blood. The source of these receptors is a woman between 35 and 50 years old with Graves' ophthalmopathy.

The CDR3 nucleotides are TGCAGTGCTACAGAGACAGGCTCCTACGAGCAGTACTTC. It encodes CSATETGSYEQYF. The chain joins TRBV20-1 to TRBJ2-7, with D maybe TRBD1 (6 bases). This CDR3 spans 13 amino acids. CDR1 DFQATT and CDR2 SNEGSKA come from the germline V gene (reference sequence). V was clipped by 4 bases and J by 0 bases, with 10 bases between them.

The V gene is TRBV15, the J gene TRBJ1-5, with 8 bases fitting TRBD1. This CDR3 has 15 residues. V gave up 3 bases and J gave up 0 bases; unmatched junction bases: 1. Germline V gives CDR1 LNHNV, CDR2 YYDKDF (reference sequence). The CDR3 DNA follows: TGTGCCACCAGCAGGACAGGGGCTAGCAATCAGCCCCAGCATTTT. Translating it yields CATSRTGASNQPQHF. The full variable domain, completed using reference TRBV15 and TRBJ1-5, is DAMVIQNPRYQVTQFGKPVTLSCSQTLNHNVMYWYQQKSSQAPKLLFHYYDKDFNNEADTPDNFQSRRPNTSFCFLDIRSPGLGDTAMYLCATSRTGASNQPQHFGDGTRLSIL.

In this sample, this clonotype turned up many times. In DNA form, the CDR3 reads TGTGCCAGCAGCCATGGGACAGCCATTATCACTGAAGCTTTCTTT. Translated, it gives CASSHGTAIITEAFF. This rearrangement joins TRBV3-1 to TRBJ1-1; 7 bases map to TRBD1. This CDR3 has 15 amino acids. V lost 3 bases and J lost 4; bases outside the gene matches: 8. Germline lookup yields CDR1 LGHDT and CDR2 YNNKEL (reference sequence).

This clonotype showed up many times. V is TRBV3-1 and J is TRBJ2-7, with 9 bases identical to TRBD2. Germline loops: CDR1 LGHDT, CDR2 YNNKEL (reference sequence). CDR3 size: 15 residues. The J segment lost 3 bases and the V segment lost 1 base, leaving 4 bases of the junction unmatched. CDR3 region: CASSQGLTSGYEQYF. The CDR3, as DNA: TGTGCCAGCAGCCAAGGGCTGACTAGCGGCTACGAGCAGTACTTC.

CDR3: CASSPPGGASEQYF. CDR3 sequence (DNA): TGTGCCAGCAGTCCACCGGGAGGAGCCTCCGAGCAGTACTTC. V and J are TRBV6-1 and TRBJ2-7; 7 nucleotides agree with TRBD2. Germline CDR1 and CDR2: MNHNS and SASEGT. The CDR3 spans 14 residues. After removal of 5 bases from V and 6 bases from J, the junction contained 10 bases not matched to a gene.

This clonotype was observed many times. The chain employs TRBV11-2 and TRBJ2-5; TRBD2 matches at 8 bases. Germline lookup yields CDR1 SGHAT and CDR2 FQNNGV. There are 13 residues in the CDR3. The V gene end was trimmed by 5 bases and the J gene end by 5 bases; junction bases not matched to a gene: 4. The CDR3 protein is CASSPLAGETQYF. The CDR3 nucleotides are TGTGCCAGCAGCCCCTTAGCGGGGGAGACCCAGTACTTC.

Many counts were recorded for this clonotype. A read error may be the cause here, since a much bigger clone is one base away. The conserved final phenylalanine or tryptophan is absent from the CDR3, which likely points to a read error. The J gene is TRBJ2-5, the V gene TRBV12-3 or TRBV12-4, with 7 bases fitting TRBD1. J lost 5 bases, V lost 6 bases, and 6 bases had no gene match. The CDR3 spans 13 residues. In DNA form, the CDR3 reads TGTGCCAGCAGGACAGGGTTGAAGGAGACCCAGTACGTC. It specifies CASRTGLKETQYV.

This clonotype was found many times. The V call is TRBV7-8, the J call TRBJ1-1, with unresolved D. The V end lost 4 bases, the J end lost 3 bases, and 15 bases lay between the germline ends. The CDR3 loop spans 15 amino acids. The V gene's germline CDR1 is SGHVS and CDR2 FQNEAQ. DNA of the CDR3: TGTGCCAGCAGCTCTAACCCCACTAGGGACACTGAAGCTTTCTTT. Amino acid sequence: CASSSNPTRDTEAFF.

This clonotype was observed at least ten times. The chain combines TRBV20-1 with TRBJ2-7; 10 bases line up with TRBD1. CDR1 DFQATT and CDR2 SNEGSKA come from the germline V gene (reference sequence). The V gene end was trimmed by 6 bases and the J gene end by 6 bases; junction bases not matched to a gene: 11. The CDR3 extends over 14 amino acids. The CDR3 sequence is CSAAAGTGVSEQYF. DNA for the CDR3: TGCAGTGCAGCCGCGGGGACAGGGGTGAGCGAGCAGTACTTC.

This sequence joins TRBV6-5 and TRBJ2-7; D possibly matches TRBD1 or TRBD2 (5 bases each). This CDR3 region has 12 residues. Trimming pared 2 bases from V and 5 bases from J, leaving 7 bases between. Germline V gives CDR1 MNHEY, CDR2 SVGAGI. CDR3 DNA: TGTGCCAGCAGTTACGGGGGAAACGAGCAGTACTTC. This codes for CASSYGGNEQYF.

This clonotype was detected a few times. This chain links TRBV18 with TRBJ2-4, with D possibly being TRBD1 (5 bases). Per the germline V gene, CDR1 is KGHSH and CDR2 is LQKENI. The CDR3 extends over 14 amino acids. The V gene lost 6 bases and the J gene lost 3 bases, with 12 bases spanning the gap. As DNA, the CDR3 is TGTGCCAGCTCCCCCCAGGGCGGCAAAAACATTCAGTACTTC. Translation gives CASSPQGGKNIQYF.